A single sample is the source of the 25 T cell receptor beta chains below, sequenced in a study of shared clonotypes between healthy human individuals (TCRdb year 2020). The protocol used for the library was the immunoSEQ multiplex PCR assay. Not all clones reach the TCRdb copy of this immuneACCESS table, which keeps in-frame sequences only. Checked studies attribute under half of the gap to unresolved V genes and leave the rest unexplained. The table for this sample lists millions of clones; 85% to 95% of them were counted only once. 0.13% of the sample lies in the top ten. Sequencing was done on a sample of naive CD4+ T cells sorted from blood. Reading the label with the study, this specimen's cell subset or site is: CD45RA+ positively selected. These TCRs come from a man aged 18 to 29 in good health.

The chain employs TRBV4-1 and TRBJ2-5, with 12 bases aligning to TRBD1. The CDR3 has 16 amino acids. The V segment lost 4 bases and the J segment 5 bases; nucleotides outside the gene matches: 8. Germline V CDR1 and CDR2: MGHRA, YSYEKL. DNA of the CDR3: TGCGCCAGCAGCCGATCCGGGACAGGGGGCCAGGAGACCCAGTACTTC. It encodes CASSRSGTGGQETQYF.

The J gene is TRBJ1-3, the V gene TRBV7-9; 7 bases fit TRBD1. CDR3 length equals 18 residues. The J segment lost 2 bases and the V segment lost 4 bases, leaving 14 bases of the junction unmatched. CDR1 is SEHNR, CDR2 FQNEAQ, per germline (reference sequence). CDR3 region: CASSSPRDSVFPGNTIYF. The CDR3 bases are TGTGCCAGCAGCTCCCCCCGGGACAGTGTATTTCCTGGAAACACCATATATTTT.

This chain joins TRBV19 and TRBJ1-5; D unclear. CDR1 is LNHDA, CDR2 SQIVND, per germline (reference sequence). V was pared by 0 bases and J by 7 bases, with 13 bases between. This CDR3 spans 15 amino acids. The CDR3 sequence is CASSIDSPTRQPQHF. Here the CDR3 DNA reads TGTGCCAGTAGTATAGATTCGCCAACACGCCAGCCCCAGCATTTT.

The chain recombines TRBV7-2 with TRBJ1-4; possibly TRBD1 for D (6 bases). The CDR3 runs to 15 residues. Germline values: CDR1 SGHTA, CDR2 FQGNSA. The V end was cut by 5 bases, the J end by 6 bases, with 16 bases between. The CDR3 nucleotides read TGTGCCAGCAGCCCTAAGGACAGTCGTTATGAAAAACTGTTTTTT. Protein: CASSPKDSRYEKLFF.

The chain is built from TRBV29-1 and TRBJ2-1, with TRBD2 identical over 14 bases. V was clipped by 7 bases and J by 7 bases; unmatched bases: 9. The CDR3 is 15 amino acids. CDR1 is SQVTM and CDR2 is ANQGSEA in the germline V gene. The CDR3 nucleotides read TGCAGCGCAAACCGCGGGACTAGCGGGAGAAATGAGCAGTTCTTC. Amino acid sequence: CSANRGTSGRNEQFF.

The table lists this clone with a few counts. The chain has TRBV10-3 and TRBJ1-6; D possibly corresponds to TRBD1 (5 bases). The CDR3 contains 13 residues. V was shortened by 3 bases and J by 10 bases, with 10 bases between the two germline ends. Germline-derived CDR1 and CDR2 are ENHRY and SYGVKD. The CDR3 loop reads CAISDRETSPLHF. In nucleotides, the CDR3 is TGTGCCATCAGTGACAGGGAAACGTCACCCCTCCACTTT.

This chain connects TRBV19 to TRBJ2-3, with D possibly matching TRBD2 (6 bases). In germline, CDR1 is LNHDA, CDR2 SQIVND (reference sequence). The CDR3 consists of 16 residues. V lost 0 bases and J lost 4, with 14 bases in between. This CDR3 reads CASSIDLRTGADTQYF. The CDR3 nucleotides read TGTGCCAGTAGTATAGATCTACGGACGGGGGCAGATACGCAGTATTTT.

V gene TRBV29-1 combines with J gene TRBJ1-1, with a weak D call TRBD1 (5 bases). Germline V gives CDR1 SQVTM, CDR2 ANQGSEA. The CDR3 is 12 amino acids. V dropped 5 bases and J dropped 7 bases, with 14 bases sitting between them. This CDR3 is CSVRDGKLEAFF. DNA of the CDR3: TGCAGCGTTCGGGACGGAAAACTTGAAGCTTTCTTT. The full variable domain, completed using reference TRBV29-1 and TRBJ1-1, is SAVISQKPSRDICQRGTSLTIQCQVDSQVTMMFWYRQQPGQSLTLIATANQGSEATYESGFVIDKFPISRPNLTFSTLTVSNMSPEDSSIYLCSVRDGKLEAFFGQGTRLTVV.

V and J are TRBV4-3 and TRBJ1-1, with 7 bases identical to TRBD1. CDR3 size: 15 residues. Germline V gene lookup returns CDR1 LGHNA and CDR2 YSLEER. After removal of 11 bases from V and 5 bases from J, the junction contained 17 bases not matched to a gene. The CDR3 sequence is CAPLVKRGPGTEAFF. The CDR3 DNA follows: TGCGCCCCCTTAGTGAAGAGGGGGCCGGGAACTGAAGCTTTCTTT.

V gene TRBV2 combines with J gene TRBJ1-2, with D possibly being TRBD1 (6 bases). The CDR3 is 13 amino acids. Germline lookup yields CDR1 SNHLY and CDR2 FYNNEI. V was pared by 6 bases and J by 8 bases, with 16 bases between. The CDR3 is CASSKQGSEGYTF. CDR3 bases: TGTGCCAGCAGCAAACAGGGCTCGGAGGGCTACACCTTC.

The gene calls are TRBV19 and TRBJ1-1; TRBD1 might be the D (6 bases). In germline, CDR1 is LNHDA, CDR2 SQIVND (reference sequence). The CDR3 loop spans 15 amino acids. Between the trimmed V and J ends, which lost 9 bases and 2 bases, there was a span of 19 bases. CDR3 amino acids: CASSSMTGGNTEAFF. The DNA of the CDR3 is TGTGCCAGCAGCTCGATGACAGGAGGAAACACTGAAGCTTTCTTT.

The CDR3 nucleotides are TGTGCCAGCAGTTCCATCAGCGGGAGTTTAAATGAGCAGTTCTTC. Translated, it gives CASSSISGSLNEQFF. The V and J genes are TRBV27 and TRBJ2-1, with TRBD2 identical over 8 bases. Germline V lookup: CDR1 MNHEY, CDR2 SMNVEV (reference sequence). The CDR3 has 15 residues. Losses at the gene ends were 4 bases for V and 7 bases for J; bases not matched to a gene: 9.

This clone was picked up many times. The sample holds other DNA sequences that translate to the same CDR3. This sequence joins TRBV27 and TRBJ2-7; D not resolved. The germline V gene has CDR1 MNHEY and CDR2 SMNVEV (reference sequence). Trimming removed 8 bases at V and 4 bases at J, with 12 bases between. The CDR3 sequence is 12 residues long. The CDR3 DNA reads as TGTGCCAGCCCCCTAAAGGGTTACGAGCAGTACTTC. Its protein is CASPLKGYEQYF.

CDR3 bases: TGTGCCAGCAGCCCAATTCAGATGGTAACTGAAGCTTTCTTT. Translation gives CASSPIQMVTEAFF. The rearrangement uses TRBV6-5 and TRBJ1-1, with D unclear. Germline V CDR1 and CDR2: MNHEY, SVGAGI. Trimming shortened V by 6 bases and J by 5 bases, and 16 bases separated the two germline ends. The CDR3 spans 14 residues.

The chain has TRBV6-6 and TRBJ2-4; D is undetermined. V was clipped by 6 bases and J by 8 bases, with 11 bases between them. CDR3 length: 12 amino acids. Germline V lookup: CDR1 MNHNY, CDR2 SVGAGI (reference sequence). CDR3 sequence reads: CASRDKADIQYF. CDR3 DNA sequence: TGTGCCAGCAGAGACAAGGCGGACATTCAGTACTTC.

The chain employs TRBV11-2 and TRBJ2-7; D remains ambiguous. The CDR3 has 12 amino acids. V lost 7 bases to trimming and J lost 6 bases, with 13 bases between them. Germline CDR1 SGHAT, CDR2 FQNNGV. The CDR3 nucleotides are TGTGCCAGCACCCCGTGGGTAGGCGAGCAGTACTTC. Its translation: CASTPWVGEQYF.

This clone has only one observation. The chain joins TRBV5-4 to TRBJ2-7; weak D call: TRBD1 (5 bases). CDR3 length: 15 residues. The germline V and J ends were trimmed by 3 bases and 2 bases, with 15 bases remaining between them. Per the germline V gene, CDR1 is SGHNT and CDR2 is YYREEE (reference sequence). CDR3 amino acids: CASSWGPTATYEQYF. In DNA form, the CDR3 reads TGTGCCAGCAGCTGGGGCCCTACAGCAACCTACGAGCAGTACTTC.

For this clone: Different DNA sequences within this sample yield the same CDR3. The J gene is TRBJ2-7, the V gene TRBV18, with 9 nucleotides matching TRBD1. This CDR3 is built from 15 residues. Trimming cost V 2 bases and J 3 bases; bases outside gene matches: 5. The germline CDR1 and CDR2 sequences are KGHSH and LQKENI. CDR3 sequence: CASSPGTGSNYEQYF. In DNA, the CDR3 is TGTGCCAGCTCACCAGGGACAGGGAGTAACTACGAGCAGTACTTC.

The chain joins TRBV5-1 to TRBJ2-2; TRBD1 aligns across 7 bases. The CDR3 extends over 16 amino acids. Germline V gene sequence: CDR1 SGHRS, CDR2 YFSETQ. Trimming cost V 3 bases and J 0 bases; bases outside gene matches: 5. DNA for the CDR3: TGCGCCAGCAGCTCAACAGGGGCGTCGAACACCGGGGAGCTGTTTTTT. Amino acid sequence: CASSSTGASNTGELFF.

The chain uses TRBV12-5 and TRBJ2-5; 8 bases fit TRBD2. The DNA end is a closer match to TRBJ2-7, so the J assignment may be wrong. The CDR3 is 13 residues long. Germline CDR1 reads LGHNT; CDR2 reads FRNRAP. Here the CDR3 DNA reads TGTGCTAGTGGAAAAGCGGGAGTGTACGAGCAGTACTTC. Encoded protein: CASGKAGVYEQYF.

This chain connects TRBV28 to TRBJ2-4; the D gene is possibly TRBD2 (6 bases). Trimming removed 6 bases from V and 10 bases from J, with 13 bases in between. CDR3 length: 12 amino acids. CDR1 and CDR2 from the germline V gene are MDHEN and SYDVKM. The CDR3 loop reads CASSGTVEIQYF. The CDR3 DNA reads TGTGCCAGCAGCGGGACTGTCGAAATTCAGTACTTC.

This sequence joins TRBV15 and TRBJ2-6; no definite D call. The CDR3 has 14 residues. CDR1 and CDR2 (germline): LNHNV, YYDKDF (reference sequence). The V end was cut by 0 bases, the J end by 5 bases, with 5 bases between. The CDR3 is CATSRDPWANVLTF. DNA of the CDR3: TGTGCCACCAGCAGAGATCCCTGGGCCAACGTCCTGACTTTC.

The chain couples TRBV13 to TRBJ2-7, with D hard to call. Trimming removed 7 bases from V and 2 bases from J, with 12 bases in between. Germline CDR1 and CDR2: PRHDT and FYEKMQ (reference sequence). There are 13 residues in the CDR3. CDR3 DNA: TGTGCCAGCATGGGTGGATTCGCCTACGAGCAGTACTTC. As protein: CASMGGFAYEQYF.

This chain links TRBV10-1 with TRBJ2-1, with D tentatively TRBD2 (5 bases). V lost 0 bases to trimming and J lost 10 bases, with 7 bases between them. Looked up from germline, CDR1 is WNHNN and CDR2 is SYGVQD (reference sequence). CDR3 length equals 12 residues. In nucleotides, the CDR3 is TGCGCCAGCAGTGAGTCGGGAGTAGAGCAGTTCTTC. This translates into CASSESGVEQFF.

J is TRBJ1-5 and V is TRBV9; TRBD1 matches 9 bases. Trimming at V came to 4 bases and at J to 6 bases, leaving 14 bases not matched to a gene. The CDR3 runs 17 residues. Looked up from germline, CDR1 is SGDLS and CDR2 is YYNGEE. CDR3 DNA sequence: TGTGCCAGCAGCCCTTTTCGACAGGGGGTAGGGGGTCAGCCCCAGCATTTT. Encoded protein: CASSPFRQGVGGQPQHF.